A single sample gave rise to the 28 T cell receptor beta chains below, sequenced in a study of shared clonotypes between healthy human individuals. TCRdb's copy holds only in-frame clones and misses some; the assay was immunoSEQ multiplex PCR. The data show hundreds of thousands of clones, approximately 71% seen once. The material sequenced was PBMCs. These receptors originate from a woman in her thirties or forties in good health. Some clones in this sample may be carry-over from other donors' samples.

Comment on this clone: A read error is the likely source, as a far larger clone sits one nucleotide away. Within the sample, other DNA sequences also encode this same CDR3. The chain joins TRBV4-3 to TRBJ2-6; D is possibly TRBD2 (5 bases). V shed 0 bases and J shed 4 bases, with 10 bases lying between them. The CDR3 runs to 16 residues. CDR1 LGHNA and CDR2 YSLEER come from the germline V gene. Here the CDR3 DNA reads TGCGCCAGCAGCCAAGATCTAGGGAGCGGGGCCAACGTCCTGACTTTC. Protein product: CASSQDLGSGANVLTF.

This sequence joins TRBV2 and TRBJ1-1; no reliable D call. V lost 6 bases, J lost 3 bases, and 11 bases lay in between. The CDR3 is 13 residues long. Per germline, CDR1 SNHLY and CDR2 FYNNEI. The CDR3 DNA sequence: TGTGCCAGCAGCCTCGGGGTGGACACTGAAGCTTTCTTT. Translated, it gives CASSLGVDTEAFF.

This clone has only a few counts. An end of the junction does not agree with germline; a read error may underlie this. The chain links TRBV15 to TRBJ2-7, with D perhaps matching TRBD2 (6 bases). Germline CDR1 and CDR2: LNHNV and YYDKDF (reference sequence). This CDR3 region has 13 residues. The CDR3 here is CATSRDSRGTPNF. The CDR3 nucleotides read TGTGCCACCAGCAGAGATAGCCGCGGGACGCCTAATTTC.

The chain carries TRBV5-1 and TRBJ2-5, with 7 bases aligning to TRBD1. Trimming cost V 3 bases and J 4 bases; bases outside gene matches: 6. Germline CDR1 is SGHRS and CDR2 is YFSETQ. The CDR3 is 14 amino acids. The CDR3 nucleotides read TGCGCCAGCAGCTCTGAGGGGGCACGAGAGACCCAGTACTTC. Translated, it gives CASSSEGARETQYF. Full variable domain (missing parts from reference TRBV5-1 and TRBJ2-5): KAGVTQTPRYLIKTRGQQVTLSCSPISGHRSVSWYQQTPGQGLQFLFEYFSETQRNKGNFPGRFSGRQFSNSRSEMNVSTLELGDSALYLCASSSEGARETQYFGPGTRLLVL.

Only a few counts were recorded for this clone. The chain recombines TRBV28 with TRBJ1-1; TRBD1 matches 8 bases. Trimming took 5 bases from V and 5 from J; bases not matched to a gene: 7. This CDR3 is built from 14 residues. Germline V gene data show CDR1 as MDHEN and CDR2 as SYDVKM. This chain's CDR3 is CASSLTGDGTEAFF. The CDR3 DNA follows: TGTGCCAGCAGTCTGACAGGGGATGGTACTGAAGCTTTCTTT.

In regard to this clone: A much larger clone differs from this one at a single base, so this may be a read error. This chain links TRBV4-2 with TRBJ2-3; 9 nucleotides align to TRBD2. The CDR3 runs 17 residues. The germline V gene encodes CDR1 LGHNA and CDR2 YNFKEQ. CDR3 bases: TGTGCCAGCAGCCAAGCAACAGCGGGAGGAGGGGACGATATGCAGTATTTT. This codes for CASSQATAGGGDDMQYF.

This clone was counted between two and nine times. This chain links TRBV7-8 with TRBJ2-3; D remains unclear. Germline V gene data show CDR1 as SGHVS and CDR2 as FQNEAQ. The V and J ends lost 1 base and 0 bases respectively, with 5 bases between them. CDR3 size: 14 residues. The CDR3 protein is CASSLDGSTDTQYF. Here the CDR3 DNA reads TGTGCCAGCAGCTTAGATGGGAGCACAGATACGCAGTATTTT. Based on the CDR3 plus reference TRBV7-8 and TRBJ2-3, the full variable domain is GAGVSQSPRYKVAKRGQDVALRCDPISGHVSLFWYQQALGQGPEFLTYFQNEAQLDKSGLPSDRFFAERPEGSVSTLKIQRTQQEDSAVYLCASSLDGSTDTQYFGPGTRLTVL.

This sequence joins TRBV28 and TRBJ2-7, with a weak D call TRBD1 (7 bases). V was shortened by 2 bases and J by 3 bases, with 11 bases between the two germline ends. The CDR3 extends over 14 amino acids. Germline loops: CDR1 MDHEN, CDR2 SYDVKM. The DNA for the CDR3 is TGTGCCAGCAGTTTAGGACAGGAGGGCTACGAGCAGTACTTC. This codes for CASSLGQEGYEQYF.

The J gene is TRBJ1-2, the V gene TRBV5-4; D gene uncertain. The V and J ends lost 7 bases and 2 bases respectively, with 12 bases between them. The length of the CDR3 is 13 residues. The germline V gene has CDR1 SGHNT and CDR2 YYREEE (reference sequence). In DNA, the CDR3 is TGTGCCAGCGGACTTGGCCGGAACTATGGCTACACCTTC. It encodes CASGLGRNYGYTF.

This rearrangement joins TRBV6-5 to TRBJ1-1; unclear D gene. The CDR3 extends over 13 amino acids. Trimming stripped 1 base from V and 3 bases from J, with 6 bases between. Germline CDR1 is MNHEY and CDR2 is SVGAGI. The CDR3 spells CASSYWRDTEAFF. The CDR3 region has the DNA TGTGCCAGCAGTTACTGGCGGGACACTGAAGCTTTCTTT.

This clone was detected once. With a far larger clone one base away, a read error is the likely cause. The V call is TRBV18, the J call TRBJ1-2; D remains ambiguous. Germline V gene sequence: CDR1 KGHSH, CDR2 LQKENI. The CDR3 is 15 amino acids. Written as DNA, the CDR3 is TGTGCCAGCTCACCACTGTCAGACGCTAACTATGGCTACGCCTTC. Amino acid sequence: CASSPLSDANYGYAF.

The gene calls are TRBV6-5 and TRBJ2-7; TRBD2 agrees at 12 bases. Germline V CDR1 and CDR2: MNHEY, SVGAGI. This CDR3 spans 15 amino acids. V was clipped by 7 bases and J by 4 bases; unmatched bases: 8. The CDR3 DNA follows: TGTGCCAGCACCTACGGACTAGCGGGACGGTACGAGCAGTACTTC. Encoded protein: CASTYGLAGRYEQYF.

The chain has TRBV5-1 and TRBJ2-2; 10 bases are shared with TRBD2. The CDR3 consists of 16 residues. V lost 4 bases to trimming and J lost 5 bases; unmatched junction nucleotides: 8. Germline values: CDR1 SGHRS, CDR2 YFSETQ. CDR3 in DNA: TGCGCCAGCAGCCCGCGACTAGCGGGTTATACCGGGGAGCTGTTTTTT. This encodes CASSPRLAGYTGELFF.

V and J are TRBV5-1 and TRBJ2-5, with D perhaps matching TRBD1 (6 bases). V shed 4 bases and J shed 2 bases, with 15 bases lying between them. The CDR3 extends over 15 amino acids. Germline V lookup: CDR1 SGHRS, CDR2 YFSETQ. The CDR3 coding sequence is TGCGCCAGCAGCCTGGACAGCCCAGGGCAAGAGACCCAGTACTTC. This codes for CASSLDSPGQETQYF.

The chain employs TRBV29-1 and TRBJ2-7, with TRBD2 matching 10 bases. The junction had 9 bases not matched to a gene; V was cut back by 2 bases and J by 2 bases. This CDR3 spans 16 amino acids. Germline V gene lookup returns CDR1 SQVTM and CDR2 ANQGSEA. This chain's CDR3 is CSVEPGLARTTYEQYF. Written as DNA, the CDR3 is TGCAGCGTTGAACCGGGACTAGCGAGAACCACCTACGAGCAGTACTTC.

CDR3 coding DNA: TGTGCCAGCAGGATGGTTCAGGGGGGCGAAGAGACCCAGTACTTC. It yields the protein CASRMVQGGEETQYF. The chain uses TRBV2 and TRBJ2-5, with a weak D call TRBD1 (7 bases). This CDR3 is built from 15 residues. The germline V gene encodes CDR1 SNHLY and CDR2 FYNNEI. V shed 6 bases and J shed 3 bases, with 17 bases lying between them.

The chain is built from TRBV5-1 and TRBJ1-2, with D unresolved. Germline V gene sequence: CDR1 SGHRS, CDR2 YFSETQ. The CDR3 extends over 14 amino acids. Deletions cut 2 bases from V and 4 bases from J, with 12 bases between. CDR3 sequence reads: CASSLEGGLYGYTF. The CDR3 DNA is TGCGCCAGCAGCTTAGAGGGCGGGCTCTATGGCTACACCTTC.

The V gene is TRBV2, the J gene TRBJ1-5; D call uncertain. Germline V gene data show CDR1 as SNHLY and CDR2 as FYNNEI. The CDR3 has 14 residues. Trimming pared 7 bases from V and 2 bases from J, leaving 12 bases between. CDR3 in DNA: TGTGCCAGCACTCGGAGGGTTGGCAATCAGCCCCAGCATTTT. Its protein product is CASTRRVGNQPQHF.

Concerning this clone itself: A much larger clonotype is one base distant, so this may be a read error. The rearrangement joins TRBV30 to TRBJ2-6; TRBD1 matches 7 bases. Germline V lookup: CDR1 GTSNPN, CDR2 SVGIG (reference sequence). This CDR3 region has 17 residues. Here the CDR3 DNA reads TGTGCCTGGAGTGGACAGGGATGGGGCTCTGGGGCCGACGTCCTGACTTTC. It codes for CAWSGQGWGSGADVLTF.

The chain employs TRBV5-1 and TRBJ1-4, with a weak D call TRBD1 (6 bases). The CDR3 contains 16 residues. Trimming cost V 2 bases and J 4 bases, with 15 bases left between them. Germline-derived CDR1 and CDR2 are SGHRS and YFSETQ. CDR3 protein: CASSFSVRQVNEKLFF. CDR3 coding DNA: TGCGCCAGCAGCTTTTCGGTCAGACAGGTTAATGAAAAACTGTTTTTT.

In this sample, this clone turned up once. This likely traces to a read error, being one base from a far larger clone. CDR3 nucleotides: TGTGCCTGGAGTGTACGGAACAATGAGCAGCTCTTC. Protein sequence: CAWSVRNNEQLF. The rearrangement links TRBV30 to TRBJ2-1; D remains ambiguous. CDR1 is GTSNPN and CDR2 is SVGIG in the germline V gene (reference sequence). The CDR3 extends over 12 amino acids.

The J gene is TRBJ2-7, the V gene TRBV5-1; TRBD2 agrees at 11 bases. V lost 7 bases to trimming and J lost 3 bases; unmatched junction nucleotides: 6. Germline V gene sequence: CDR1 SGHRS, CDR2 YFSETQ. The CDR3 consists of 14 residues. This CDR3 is CASQTGTSGYEQYF. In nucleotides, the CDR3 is TGCGCCAGCCAAACCGGGACTAGCGGCTACGAGCAGTACTTC.

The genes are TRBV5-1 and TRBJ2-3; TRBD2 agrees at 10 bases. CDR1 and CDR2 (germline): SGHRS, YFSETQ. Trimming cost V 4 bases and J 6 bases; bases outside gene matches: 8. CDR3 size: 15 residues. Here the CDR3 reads CASSPPAGGTDTQYF. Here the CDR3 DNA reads TGCGCCAGCAGCCCCCCAGCGGGAGGGACGGATACGCAGTATTTT.

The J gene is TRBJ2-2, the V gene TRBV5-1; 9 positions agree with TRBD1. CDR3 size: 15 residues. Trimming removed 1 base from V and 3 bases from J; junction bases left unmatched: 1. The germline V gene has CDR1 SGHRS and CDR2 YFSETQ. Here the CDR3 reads CASSLRTGDTGELFF. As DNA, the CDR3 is TGCGCCAGCAGCTTGCGGACAGGGGACACCGGGGAGCTGTTTTTT.

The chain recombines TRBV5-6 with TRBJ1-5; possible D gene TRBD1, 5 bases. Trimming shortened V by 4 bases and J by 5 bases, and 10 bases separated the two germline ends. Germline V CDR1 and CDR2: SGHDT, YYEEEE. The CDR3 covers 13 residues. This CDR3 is CASSRGRDQPQHF. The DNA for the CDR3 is TGTGCCAGCAGCCGGGGGAGGGATCAGCCCCAGCATTTT.

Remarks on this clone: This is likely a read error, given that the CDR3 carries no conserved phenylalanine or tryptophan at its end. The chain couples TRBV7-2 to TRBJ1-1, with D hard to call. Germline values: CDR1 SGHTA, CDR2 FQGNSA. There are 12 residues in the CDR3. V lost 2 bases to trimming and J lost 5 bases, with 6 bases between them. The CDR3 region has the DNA TGTGCCAGCAGCTTAAGGGAGACTGAAGCTTTCCTT. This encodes CASSLRETEAFL.

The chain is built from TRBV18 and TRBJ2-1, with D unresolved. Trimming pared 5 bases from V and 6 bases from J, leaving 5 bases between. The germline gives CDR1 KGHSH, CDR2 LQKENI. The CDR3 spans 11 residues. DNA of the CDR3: TGTGCCAGCTCAACTGCCAATGAGCAGTTCTTC. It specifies CASSTANEQFF.

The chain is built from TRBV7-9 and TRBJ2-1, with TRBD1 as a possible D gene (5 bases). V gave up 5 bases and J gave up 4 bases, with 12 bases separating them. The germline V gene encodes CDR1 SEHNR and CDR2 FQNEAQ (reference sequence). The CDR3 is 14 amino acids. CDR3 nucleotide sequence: TGTGCCAGCAGCCTCACCGACAGATACAATGAGCAGTTCTTC. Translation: CASSLTDRYNEQFF.